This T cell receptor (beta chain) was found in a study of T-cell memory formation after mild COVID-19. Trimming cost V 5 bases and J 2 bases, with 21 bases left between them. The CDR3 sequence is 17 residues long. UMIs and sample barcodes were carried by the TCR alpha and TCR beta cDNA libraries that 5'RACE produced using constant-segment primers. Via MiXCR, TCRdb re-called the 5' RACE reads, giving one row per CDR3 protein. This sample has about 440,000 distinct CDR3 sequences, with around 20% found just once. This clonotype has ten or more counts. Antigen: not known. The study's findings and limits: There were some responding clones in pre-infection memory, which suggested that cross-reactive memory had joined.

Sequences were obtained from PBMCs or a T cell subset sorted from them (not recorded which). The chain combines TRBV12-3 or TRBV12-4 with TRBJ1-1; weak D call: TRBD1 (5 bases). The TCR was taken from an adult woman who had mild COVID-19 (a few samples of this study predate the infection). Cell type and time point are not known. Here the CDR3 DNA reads TGTGCCAGCAGTGGTCTTCGACAGAGTACGGGAAACACTGAAGCTTTCTTT. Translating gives CASSGLRQSTGNTEAFF.